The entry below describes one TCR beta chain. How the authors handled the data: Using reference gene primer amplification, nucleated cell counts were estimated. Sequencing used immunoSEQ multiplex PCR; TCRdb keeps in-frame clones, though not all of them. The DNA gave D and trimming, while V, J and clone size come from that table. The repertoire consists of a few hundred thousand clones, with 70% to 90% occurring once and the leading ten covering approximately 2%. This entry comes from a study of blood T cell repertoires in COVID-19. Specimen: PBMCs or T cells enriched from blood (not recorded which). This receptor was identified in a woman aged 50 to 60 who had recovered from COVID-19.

The CDR3 sequence: CASSYPPNEQFF. In DNA form, the CDR3 reads TGTGCCAGCAGTTATCCTCCCAATGAGCAGTTCTTC. The chain links TRBV6-2 or TRBV6-3 to TRBJ2-1; D is undetermined. CDR3 length: 12 residues. From germline, CDR1 is MNHEY and CDR2 SVGEGT. The V gene lost 3 bases and the J gene lost 6 bases, with 6 bases spanning the gap.